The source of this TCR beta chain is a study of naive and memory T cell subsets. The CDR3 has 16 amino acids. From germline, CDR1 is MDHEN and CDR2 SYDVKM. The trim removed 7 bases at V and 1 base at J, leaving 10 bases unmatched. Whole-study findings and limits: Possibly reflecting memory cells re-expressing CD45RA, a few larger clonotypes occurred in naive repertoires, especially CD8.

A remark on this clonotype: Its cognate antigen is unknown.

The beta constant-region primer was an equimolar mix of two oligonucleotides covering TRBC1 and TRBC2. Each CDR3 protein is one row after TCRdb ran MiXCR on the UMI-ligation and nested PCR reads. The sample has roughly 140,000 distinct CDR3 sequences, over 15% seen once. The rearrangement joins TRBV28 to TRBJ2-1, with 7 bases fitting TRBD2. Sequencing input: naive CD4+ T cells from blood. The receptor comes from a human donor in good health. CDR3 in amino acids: CASTSASSGSYNEQFF. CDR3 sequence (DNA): TGTGCCAGCACCTCGGCGTCTAGCGGATCCTACAATGAGCAGTTCTTC.